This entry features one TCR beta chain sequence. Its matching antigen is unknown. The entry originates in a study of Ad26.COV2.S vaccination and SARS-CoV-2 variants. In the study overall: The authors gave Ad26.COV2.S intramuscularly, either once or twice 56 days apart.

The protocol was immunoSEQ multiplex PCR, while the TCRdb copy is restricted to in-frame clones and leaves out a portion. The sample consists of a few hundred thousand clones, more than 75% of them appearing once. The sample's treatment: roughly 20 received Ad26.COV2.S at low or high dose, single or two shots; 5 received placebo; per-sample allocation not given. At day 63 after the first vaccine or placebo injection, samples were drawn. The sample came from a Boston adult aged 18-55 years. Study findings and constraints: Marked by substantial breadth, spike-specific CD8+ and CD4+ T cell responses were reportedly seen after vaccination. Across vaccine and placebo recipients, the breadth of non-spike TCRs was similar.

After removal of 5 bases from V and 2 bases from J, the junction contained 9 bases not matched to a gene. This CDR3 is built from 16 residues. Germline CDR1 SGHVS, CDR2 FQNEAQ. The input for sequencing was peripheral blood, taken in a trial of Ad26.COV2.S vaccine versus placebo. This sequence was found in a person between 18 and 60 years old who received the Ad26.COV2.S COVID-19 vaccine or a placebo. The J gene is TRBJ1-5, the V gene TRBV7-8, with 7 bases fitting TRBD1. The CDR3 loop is CASSLNRGLGNQPQHF. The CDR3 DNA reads TGTGCCAGCAGCCTAAACAGGGGCCTCGGCAATCAGCCCCAGCATTTT.